This paragraph covers one T cell receptor (beta chain) sequence. The target antigen is unknown. The sample belongs to a study of cytomegalovirus exposure and HLA in healthy donors. About the study: From donors who were HLA-typed, an early data release held approximately 91 million unique TCRs. Study-wide findings and caveats: Most TCR sequences proved rare, with some public TCRs found in many donors. Cytomegalovirus association was assigned to approximately 160 TCR beta chains. Sequencing depth roughly uniform across donors was assumed in presence/absence analyses.

This PCR relied on a set of 60 Vbeta primers and 13 Jbeta primers. Clones were sequenced by immunoSEQ multiplex PCR, and TCRdb holds only the in-frame ones, with some missing. The sample includes 140,000 to 150,000 clones, about 10% of them seen just once. The clonotype originates from a man aged 50-59 years in good health and CMV-seronegative. Sequencing was carried out using PBMCs.

In DNA form, the CDR3 reads TGTGCCAGCAGCACCCCGGGACTCCACTCCTACGAGCAGTACTTC. This gives the protein CASSTPGLHSYEQYF. V gene TRBV6-5 combines with J gene TRBJ2-7; D might be TRBD2 (6 bases). Trimming cost V 6 bases and J 0 bases, with 15 bases left between them. Germline values: CDR1 MNHEY, CDR2 SVGAGI. CDR3 length: 15 residues.